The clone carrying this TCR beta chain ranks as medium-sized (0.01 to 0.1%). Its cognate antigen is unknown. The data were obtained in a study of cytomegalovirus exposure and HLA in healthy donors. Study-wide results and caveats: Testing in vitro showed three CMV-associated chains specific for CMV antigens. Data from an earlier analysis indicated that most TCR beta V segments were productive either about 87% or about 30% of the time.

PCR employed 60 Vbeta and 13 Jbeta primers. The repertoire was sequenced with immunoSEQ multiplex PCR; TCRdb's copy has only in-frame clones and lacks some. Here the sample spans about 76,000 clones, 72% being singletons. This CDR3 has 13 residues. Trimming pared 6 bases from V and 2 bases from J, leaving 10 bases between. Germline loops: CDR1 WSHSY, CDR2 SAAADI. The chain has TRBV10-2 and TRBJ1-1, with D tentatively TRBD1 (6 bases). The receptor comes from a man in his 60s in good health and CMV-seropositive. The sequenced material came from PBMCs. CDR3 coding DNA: TGCGCCAGCAGGCTCGGGACAAACACTGAAGCTTTCTTT. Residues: CASRLGTNTEAFF.